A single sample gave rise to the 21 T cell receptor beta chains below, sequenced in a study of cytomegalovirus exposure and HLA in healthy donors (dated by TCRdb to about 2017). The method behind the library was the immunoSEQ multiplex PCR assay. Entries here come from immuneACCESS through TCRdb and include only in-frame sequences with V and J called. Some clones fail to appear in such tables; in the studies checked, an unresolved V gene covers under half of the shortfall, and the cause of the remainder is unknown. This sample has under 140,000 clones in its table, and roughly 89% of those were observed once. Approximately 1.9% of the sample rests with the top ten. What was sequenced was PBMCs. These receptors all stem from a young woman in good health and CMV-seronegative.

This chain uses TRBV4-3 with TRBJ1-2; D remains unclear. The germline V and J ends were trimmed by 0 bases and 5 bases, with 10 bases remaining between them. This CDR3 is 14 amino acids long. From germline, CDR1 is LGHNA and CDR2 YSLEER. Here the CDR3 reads CASSQDVTSYGYTF. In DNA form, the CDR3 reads TGCGCCAGCAGCCAAGATGTAACATCTTATGGCTACACCTTC.

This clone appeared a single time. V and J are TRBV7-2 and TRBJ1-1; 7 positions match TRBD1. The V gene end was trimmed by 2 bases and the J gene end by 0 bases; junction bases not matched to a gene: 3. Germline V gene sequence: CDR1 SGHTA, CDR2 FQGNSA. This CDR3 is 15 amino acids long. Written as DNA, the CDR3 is TGTGCCAGCAGCTTATCGGGACAGATGAACACTGAAGCTTTCTTT. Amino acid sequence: CASSLSGQMNTEAFF.

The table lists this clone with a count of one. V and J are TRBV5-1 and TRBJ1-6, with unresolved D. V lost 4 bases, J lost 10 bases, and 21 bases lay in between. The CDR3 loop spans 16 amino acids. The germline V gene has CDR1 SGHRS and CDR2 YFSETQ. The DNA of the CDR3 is TGCGCCAGCAGCCCCTCCGACATGAGAATCGAATCACCCCTCCACTTT. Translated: CASSPSDMRIESPLHF.

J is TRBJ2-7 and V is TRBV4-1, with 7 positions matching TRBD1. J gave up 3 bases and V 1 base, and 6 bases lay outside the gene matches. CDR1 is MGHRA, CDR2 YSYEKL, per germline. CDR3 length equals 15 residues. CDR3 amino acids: CASSQGGQSGYEQYF. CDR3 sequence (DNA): TGCGCCAGCAGCCAAGGGGGACAGTCCGGCTACGAGCAGTACTTC.

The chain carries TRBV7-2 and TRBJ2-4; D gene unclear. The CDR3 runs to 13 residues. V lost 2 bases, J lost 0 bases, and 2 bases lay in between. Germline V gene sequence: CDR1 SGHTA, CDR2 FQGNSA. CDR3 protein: CASSLLAKNIQYF. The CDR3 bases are TGTGCCAGCAGCTTACTAGCCAAAAACATTCAGTACTTC.

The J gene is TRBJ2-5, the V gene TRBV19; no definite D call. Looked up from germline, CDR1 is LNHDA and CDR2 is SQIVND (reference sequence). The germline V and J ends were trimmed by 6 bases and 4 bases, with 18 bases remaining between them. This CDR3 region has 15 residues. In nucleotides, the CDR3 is TGTGCCAGTAGCCGGAATGTCTTGTCGGGAGAGACCCAGTACTTC. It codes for CASSRNVLSGETQYF.

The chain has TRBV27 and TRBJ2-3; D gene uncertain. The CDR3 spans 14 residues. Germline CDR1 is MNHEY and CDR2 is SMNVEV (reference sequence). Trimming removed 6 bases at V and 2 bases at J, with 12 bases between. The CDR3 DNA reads TGTGCCAGCAGCCTGAGTTCCCCCACAGATACGCAGTATTTT. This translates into CASSLSSPTDTQYF.

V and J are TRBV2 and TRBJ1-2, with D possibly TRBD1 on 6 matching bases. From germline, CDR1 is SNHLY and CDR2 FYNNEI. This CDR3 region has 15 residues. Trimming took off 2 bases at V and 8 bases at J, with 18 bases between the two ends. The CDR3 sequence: CASSEQGPYAGGYTF. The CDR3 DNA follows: TGTGCCAGCAGTGAACAGGGGCCATACGCGGGCGGCTACACCTTC.

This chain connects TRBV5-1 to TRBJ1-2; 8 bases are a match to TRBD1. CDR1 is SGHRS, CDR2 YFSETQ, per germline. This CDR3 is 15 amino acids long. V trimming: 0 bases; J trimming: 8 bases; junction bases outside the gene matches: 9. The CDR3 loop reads CASSLGGQGPAGYTF. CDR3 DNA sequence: TGCGCCAGCAGCTTGGGAGGACAGGGCCCCGCGGGCTACACCTTC.

In DNA, the CDR3 is TGTGCCAGCATTACGGAGGAAGGCGGGGGGGCTTGCGAGCAGTACTTC. Translating gives CASITEEGGGACEQYF. The V and J genes are TRBV27 and TRBJ2-7; 9 nucleotides line up with TRBD2. The length of the CDR3 is 16 residues. Germline V gene data show CDR1 as MNHEY and CDR2 as SMNVEV (reference sequence). Trimming cost V 7 bases and J 6 bases; bases outside gene matches: 16.

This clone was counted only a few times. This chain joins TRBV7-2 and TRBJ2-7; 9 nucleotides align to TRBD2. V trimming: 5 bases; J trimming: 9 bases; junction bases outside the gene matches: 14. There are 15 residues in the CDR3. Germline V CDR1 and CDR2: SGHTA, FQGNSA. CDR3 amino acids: CASSPLAGGTTGQYF. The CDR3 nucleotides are TGTGCCAGCAGCCCCTTGGCGGGAGGGACTACGGGGCAGTACTTC.

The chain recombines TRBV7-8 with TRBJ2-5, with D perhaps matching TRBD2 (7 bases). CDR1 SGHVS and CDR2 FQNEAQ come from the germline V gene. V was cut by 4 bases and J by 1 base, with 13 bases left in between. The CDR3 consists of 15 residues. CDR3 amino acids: CASSSGGAPQETQYF. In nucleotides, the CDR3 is TGTGCCAGCAGCTCGGGGGGCGCGCCCCAAGAGACCCAGTACTTC.

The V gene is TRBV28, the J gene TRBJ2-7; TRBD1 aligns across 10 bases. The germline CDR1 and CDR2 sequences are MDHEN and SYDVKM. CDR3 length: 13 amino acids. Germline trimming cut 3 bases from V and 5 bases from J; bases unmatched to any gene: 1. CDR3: CASSLGQGNEQYF. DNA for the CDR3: TGTGCCAGCAGTTTGGGACAGGGGAACGAGCAGTACTTC.

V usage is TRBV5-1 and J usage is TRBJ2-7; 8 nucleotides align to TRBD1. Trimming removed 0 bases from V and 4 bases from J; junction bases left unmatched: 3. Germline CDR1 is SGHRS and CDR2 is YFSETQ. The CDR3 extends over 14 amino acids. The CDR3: CASSLDGTGYEQYF. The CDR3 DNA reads TGCGCCAGCAGCTTGGATGGGACAGGTTACGAGCAGTACTTC.

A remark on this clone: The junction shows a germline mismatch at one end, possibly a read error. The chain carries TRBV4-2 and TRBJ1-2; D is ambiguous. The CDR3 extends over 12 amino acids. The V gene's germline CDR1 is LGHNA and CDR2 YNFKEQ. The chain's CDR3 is CASSQEIGGLHF. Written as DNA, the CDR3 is TGTGCCAGCAGCCAAGAGATTGGAGGGTTACACTTC.

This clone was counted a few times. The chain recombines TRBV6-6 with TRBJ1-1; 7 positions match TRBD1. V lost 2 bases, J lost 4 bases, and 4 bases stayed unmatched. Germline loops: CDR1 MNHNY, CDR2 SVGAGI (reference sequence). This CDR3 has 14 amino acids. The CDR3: CASSYPDRSTEAFF. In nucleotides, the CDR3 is TGTGCCAGCAGTTACCCGGACAGGAGCACTGAAGCTTTCTTT.

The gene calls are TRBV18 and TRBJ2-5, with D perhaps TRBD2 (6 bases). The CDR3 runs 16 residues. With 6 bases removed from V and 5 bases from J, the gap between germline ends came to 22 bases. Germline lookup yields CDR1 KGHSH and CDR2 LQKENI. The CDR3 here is CASSQTRQAGSETQYF. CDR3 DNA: TGTGCCAGCTCGCAGACACGCCAAGCCGGGAGTGAGACCCAGTACTTC.

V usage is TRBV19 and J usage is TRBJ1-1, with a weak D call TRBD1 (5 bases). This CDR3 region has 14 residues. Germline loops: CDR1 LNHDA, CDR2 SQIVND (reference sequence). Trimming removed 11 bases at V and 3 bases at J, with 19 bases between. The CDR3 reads CAARRGDLYTEAFF. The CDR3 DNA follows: TGTGCCGCGAGGCGGGGGGACCTTTACACTGAAGCTTTCTTT. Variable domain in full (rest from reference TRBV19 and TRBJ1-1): DGGITQSPKYLFRKEGQNVTLSCEQNLNHDAMYWYRQDPGQGLRLIYYSQIVNDFQKGDIAEGYSVSREKKESFPLTVTSAQKNPTAFYLCAARRGDLYTEAFFGQGTRLTVV.

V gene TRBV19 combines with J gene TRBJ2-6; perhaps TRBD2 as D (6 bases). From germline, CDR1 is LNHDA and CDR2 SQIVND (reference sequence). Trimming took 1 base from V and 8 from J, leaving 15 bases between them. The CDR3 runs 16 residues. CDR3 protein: CASSIGPGEGPNVLTF. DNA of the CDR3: TGTGCCAGTAGTATAGGCCCGGGGGAAGGACCCAACGTCCTGACTTTC.

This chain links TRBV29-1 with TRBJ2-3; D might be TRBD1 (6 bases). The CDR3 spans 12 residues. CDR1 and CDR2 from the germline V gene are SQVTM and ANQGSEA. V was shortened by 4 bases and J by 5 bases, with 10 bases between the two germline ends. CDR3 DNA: TGCAGCGTTGTCCAGGGGAGAGATACGCAGTATTTT. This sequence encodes CSVVQGRDTQYF.

CDR3 sequence: CASSPRDSRYGYTF. CDR3 nucleotides: TGTGCCAGCAGTCCCCGGGACAGCCGCTATGGCTACACCTTC. This chain joins TRBV2 and TRBJ1-2; 7 bases map to TRBD1. With 5 bases clipped from V and 4 bases from J, the junction kept 7 bases outside the gene matches. Germline CDR1 and CDR2: SNHLY and FYNNEI. The CDR3 spans 14 residues.